The source of this T cell receptor beta chain is a study of shared clonotypes between healthy human individuals. As for the study in general: CD4 naive cells filled three plates per donor, CD4 memory three, CD8 naive two and CD8 memory one. Points from the study as a whole: Generally, estimated richness proved larger in naive subsets than it did in memory subsets. Naive CD4 clonotype sharing across several donors was 4% to 5.5%.

CD45RO-negative, CCR7-selected cells formed the naive CD8 fraction, which excluded terminally differentiated effector memory CD45RA+ cells. Sequenced by immunoSEQ multiplex PCR; TCRdb stores in-frame clones only, minus some. The sample lists millions of clones, 85% to 95% occurring once. Germline V gives CDR1 LGHNT, CDR2 FRNRAP. V was clipped by 3 bases and J by 1 base, with 15 bases between them. The CDR3 runs 16 residues. In regard to this clone: Its antigen is undetermined.

The TCR sequence derives from a man between 18 and 35 years old in good health. The chain couples TRBV12-5 to TRBJ1-1; D unclear. Material for sequencing was naive CD8+ T cells sorted from blood. CDR3 DNA: TGTGCTAGTGGTTTTGGGGTCGGGGTGCGGAACACTGAAGCTTTCTTT. The encoded protein is CASGFGVGVRNTEAFF.